This paragraph reports one T cell receptor (beta chain). The antigen is undetermined. This may be a read error, as it is one base from a much larger clone. The sample originates from a study of regulatory T cells in long-lasting Graves disease. Looking at the study overall: Over 5 years of antithyroid drugs with positive TSH receptor antibodies was taken to mean persistent Graves' disease. Study-wide findings and caveats: A greater number of public clonotypes (under 3,000) was shared by persistent patients than by new patients (around 970). Segments TRBV28, TRBJ1-2 and TRBJ2-5 showed preferential usage in persistent disease.

For TCR beta, libraries came from iRepertoire HTBI primers and Arm-PCR of CDR3 regions. TCRdb re-called the multiplex PCR reads through MiXCR, storing one row per CDR3 protein. Here the sample spans 430,000 or so distinct CDR3 sequences, approximately 22% being singletons. CDR1 SGHTA and CDR2 FQGNSA come from the germline V gene. Trimming pared 4 bases from V and 8 bases from J, leaving 11 bases between. CDR3 size: 12 residues. Regarding time point: persistent/refractory GD, antithyroid drugs over 5 years with positive TRAb. The TCR library was made from RNA extracted from PBMCs. Patients hailed from an endocrinology department in Xi'an, China.

Source: peripheral blood mononuclear cells (PBMCs), taken when the disease was refractory, from a patient treated with antithyroid drugs. The chain has TRBV7-2 and TRBJ1-2; D is uncertain. The clonotype comes from a female donor with Graves disease. The CDR3 nucleotides read TGTGCCAGCAGCTCCCAGGACGGCGGCTACACCTTC. It specifies CASSSQDGGYTF.